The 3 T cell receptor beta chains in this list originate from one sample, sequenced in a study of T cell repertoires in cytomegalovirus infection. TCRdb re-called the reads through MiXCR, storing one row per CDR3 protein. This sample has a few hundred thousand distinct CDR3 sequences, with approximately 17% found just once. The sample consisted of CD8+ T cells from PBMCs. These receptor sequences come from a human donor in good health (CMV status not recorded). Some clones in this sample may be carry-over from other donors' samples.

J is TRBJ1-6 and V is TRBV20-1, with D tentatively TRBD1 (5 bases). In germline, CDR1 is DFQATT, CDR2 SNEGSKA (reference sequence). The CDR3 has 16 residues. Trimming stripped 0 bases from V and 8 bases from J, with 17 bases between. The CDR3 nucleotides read TGCAGTGCTAGAGATCTTTATCAGGGCGAAGATTCACCCCTCCACTTT. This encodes CSARDLYQGEDSPLHF.

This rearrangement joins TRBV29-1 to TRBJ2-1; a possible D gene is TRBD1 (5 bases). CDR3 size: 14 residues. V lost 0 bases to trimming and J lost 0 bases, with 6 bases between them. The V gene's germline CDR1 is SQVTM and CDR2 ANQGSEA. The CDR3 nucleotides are TGCAGCGTTGAAGATGGGGCCTCCTACAATGAGCAGTTCTTC. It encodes CSVEDGASYNEQFF.

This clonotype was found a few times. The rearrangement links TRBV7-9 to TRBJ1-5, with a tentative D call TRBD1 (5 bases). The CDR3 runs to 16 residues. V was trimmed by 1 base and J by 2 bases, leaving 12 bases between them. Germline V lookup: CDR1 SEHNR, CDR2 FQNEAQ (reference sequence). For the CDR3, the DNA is TGTGCCAGCAGCTTAGAGCGGGGGTTAGGCAATCAGCCCCAGCATTTT. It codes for CASSLERGLGNQPQHF.